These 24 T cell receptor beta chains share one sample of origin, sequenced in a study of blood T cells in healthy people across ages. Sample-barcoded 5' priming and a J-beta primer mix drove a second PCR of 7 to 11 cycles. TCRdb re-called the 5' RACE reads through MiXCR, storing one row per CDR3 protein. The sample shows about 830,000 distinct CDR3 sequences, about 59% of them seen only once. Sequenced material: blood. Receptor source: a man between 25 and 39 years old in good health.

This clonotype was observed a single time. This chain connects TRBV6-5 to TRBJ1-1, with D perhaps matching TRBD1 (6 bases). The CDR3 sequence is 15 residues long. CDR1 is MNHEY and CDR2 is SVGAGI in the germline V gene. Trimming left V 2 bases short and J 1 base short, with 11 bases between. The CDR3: CASSYNPGANTEAFF. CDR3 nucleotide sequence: TGTGCCAGCAGTTACAACCCAGGGGCGAACACTGAAGCTTTCTTT.

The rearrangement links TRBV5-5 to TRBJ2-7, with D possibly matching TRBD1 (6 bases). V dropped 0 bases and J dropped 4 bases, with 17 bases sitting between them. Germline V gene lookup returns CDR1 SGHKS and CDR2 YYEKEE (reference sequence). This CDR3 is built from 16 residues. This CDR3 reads CASSLAGVGGAYEQYF. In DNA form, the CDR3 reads TGTGCCAGCAGCTTGGCCGGGGTTGGGGGCGCGTACGAGCAGTACTTC.

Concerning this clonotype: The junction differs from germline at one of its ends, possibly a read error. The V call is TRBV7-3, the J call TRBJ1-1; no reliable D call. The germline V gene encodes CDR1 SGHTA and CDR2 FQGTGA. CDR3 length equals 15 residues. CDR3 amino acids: CVSSLLTLGETEAFF. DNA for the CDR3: TGTGTCAGCAGCCTACTTACCCTCGGGGAGACTGAAGCTTTCTTT.

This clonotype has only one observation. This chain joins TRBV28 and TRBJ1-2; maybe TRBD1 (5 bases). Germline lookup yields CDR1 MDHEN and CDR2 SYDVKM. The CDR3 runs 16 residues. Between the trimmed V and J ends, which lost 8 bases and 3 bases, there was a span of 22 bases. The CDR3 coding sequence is TGTGCCAGCTCAAACTACCGGTGGGAGGGGCACTATGGCTACACCTTC. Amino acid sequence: CASSNYRWEGHYGYTF.

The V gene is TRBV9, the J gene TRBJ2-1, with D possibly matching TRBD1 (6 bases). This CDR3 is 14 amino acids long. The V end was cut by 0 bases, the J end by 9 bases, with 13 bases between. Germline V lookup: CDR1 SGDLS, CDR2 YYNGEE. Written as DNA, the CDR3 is TGTGCCAGCAGCGTAGTGGGACAAATCAGTGAGCAGTTCTTC. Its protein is CASSVVGQISEQFF.

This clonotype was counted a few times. The DNA for the CDR3 is TGTGCCAGCAGATTAGACCTCAGAAGCTCCTACGAGCAGTACTTC. Its protein product is CASRLDLRSSYEQYF. The chain joins TRBV28 to TRBJ2-7; D not certain. The CDR3 consists of 15 residues. V lost 6 bases to trimming and J lost 0 bases, with 15 bases between them. The germline V gene encodes CDR1 MDHEN and CDR2 SYDVKM.

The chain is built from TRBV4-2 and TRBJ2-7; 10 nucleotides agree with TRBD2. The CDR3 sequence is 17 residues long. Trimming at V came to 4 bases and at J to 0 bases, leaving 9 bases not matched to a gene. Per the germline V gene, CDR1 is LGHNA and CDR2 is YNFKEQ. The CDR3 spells CASSLDRTSGDSYEQYF. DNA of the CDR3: TGTGCCAGCAGCCTTGACCGGACTAGCGGAGACTCCTACGAGCAGTACTTC.

CDR3 bases: TGTGCCAGCAGTCAAACAGGGGCCGCCTCCTACGAGCAGTACTTC. Protein: CASSQTGAASYEQYF. The rearrangement uses TRBV27 and TRBJ2-7, with TRBD1 matching 7 bases. The germline gives CDR1 MNHEY, CDR2 SMNVEV (reference sequence). J lost 0 bases, V lost 5 bases, and 7 bases had no gene match. The CDR3 length is 15 residues.

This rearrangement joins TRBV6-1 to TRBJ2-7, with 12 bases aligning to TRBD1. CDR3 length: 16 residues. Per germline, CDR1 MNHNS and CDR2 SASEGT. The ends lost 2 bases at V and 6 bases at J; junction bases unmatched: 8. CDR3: CASSEMGQGAKGEQYF. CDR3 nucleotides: TGTGCCAGCAGTGAAATGGGACAGGGGGCCAAGGGCGAGCAGTACTTC.

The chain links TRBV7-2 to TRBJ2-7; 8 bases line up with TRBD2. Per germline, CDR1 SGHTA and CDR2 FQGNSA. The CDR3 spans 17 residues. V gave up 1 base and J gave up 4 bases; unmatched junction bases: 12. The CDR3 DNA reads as TGTGCCAGCAGCTTAGATTCGTTCGGCGGGGGGAGGTACGAGCAGTACTTC. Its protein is CASSLDSFGGGRYEQYF.

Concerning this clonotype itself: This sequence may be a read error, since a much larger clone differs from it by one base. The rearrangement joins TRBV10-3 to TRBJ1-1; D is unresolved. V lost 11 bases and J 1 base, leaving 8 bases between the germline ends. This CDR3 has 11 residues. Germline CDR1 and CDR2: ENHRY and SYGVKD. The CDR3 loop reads CAVWTNTEAFF. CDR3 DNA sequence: TGTGCCGTATGGACGAACACTGAAGCTTTCTTT.

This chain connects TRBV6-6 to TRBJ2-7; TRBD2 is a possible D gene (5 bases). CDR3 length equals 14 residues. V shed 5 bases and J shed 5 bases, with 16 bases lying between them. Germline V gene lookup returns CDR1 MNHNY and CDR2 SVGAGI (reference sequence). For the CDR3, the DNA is TGTGCCAGCAGTCCGGTGGGCAGAGGGAACGAGCAGTACTTC. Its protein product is CASSPVGRGNEQYF.

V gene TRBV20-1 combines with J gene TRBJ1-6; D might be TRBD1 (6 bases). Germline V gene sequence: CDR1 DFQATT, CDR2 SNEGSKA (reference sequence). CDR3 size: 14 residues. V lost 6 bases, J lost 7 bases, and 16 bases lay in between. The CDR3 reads CSAPGFRGNSPLHF. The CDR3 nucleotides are TGCAGTGCCCCGGGTTTCAGGGGAAATTCACCCCTCCACTTT.

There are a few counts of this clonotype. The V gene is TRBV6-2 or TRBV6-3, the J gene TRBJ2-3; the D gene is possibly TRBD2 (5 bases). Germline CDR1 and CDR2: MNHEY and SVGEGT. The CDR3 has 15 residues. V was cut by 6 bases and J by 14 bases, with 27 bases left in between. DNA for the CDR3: TGTGCCAGCAGCTCCTCCGGTCTTGGGCGGGCAACGGGGTATTTT. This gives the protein CASSSSGLGRATGYF.

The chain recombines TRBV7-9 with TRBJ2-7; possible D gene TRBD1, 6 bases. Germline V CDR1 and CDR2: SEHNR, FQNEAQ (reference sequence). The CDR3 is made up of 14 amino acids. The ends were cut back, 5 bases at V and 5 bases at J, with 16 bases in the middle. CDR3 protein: CASSQYRVLHEQYF. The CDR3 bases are TGTGCCAGCAGCCAGTACAGGGTTCTGCACGAGCAGTACTTC.

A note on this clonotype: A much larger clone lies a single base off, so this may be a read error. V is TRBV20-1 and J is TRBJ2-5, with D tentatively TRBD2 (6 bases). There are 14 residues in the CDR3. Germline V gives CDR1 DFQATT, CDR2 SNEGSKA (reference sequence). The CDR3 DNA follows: TGCAGCTCACCGGGGGTACGAGGGCAAGAGACCCGGTACTTC. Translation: CSSPGVRGQETRYF.

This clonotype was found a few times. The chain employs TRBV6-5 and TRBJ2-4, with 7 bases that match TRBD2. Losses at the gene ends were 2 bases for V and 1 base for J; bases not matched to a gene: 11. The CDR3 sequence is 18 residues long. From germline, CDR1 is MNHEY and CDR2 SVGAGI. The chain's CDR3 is CASSYRVRGSGAKNIQYF. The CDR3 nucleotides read TGTGCCAGCAGTTACAGGGTTCGGGGTAGCGGGGCCAAAAACATTCAGTACTTC.

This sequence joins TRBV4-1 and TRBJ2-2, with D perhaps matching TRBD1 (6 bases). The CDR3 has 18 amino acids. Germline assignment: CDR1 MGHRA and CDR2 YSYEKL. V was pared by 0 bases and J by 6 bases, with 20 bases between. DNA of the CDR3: TGCGCCAGCAGCCAAGATTATAGGGGGTTGCGGTCCCCCGGGGAGCTGTTTTTT. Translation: CASSQDYRGLRSPGELFF.

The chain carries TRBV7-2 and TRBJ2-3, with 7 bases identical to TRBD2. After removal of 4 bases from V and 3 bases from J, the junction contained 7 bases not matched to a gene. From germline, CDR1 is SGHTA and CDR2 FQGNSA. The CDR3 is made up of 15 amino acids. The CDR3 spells CASSSQREGTDTQYF. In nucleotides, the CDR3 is TGTGCCAGCAGCTCGCAGAGGGAGGGGACAGATACGCAGTATTTT.

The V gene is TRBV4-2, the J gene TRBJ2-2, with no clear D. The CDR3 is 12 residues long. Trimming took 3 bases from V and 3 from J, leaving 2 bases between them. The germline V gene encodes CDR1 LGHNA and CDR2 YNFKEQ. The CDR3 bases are TGTGCCAGCAGCCATTACACCGGGGAGCTGTTTTTT. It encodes CASSHYTGELFF.

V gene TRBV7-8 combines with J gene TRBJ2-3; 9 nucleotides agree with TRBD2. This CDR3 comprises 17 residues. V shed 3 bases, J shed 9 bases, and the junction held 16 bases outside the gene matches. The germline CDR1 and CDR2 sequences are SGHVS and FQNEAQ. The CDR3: CASSLTPGGGAQGTQYF. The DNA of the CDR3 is TGTGCCAGCAGCTTGACCCCAGGCGGGGGGGCTCAGGGGACGCAGTATTTT.

CDR3 sequence reads: CASSYQDRNEQFF. In DNA form, the CDR3 reads TGTGCCAGCAGTTACCAGGACAGGAATGAGCAGTTCTTC. The chain combines TRBV6-2 or TRBV6-3 with TRBJ2-1; the match to TRBD1 covers 7 bases. V gave up 2 bases and J gave up 7 bases; unmatched junction bases: 2. CDR3 size: 13 residues. Germline CDR1 and CDR2: MNHEY and SVGEGT.

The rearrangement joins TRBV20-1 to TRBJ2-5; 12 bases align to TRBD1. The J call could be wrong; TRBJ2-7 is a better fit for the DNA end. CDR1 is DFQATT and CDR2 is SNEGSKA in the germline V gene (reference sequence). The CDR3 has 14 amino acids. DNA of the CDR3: TGCAGTGCTAGAGGGGACAGGGGGCTCGACGAGCAGTACTTC. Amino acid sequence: CSARGDRGLDEQYF.

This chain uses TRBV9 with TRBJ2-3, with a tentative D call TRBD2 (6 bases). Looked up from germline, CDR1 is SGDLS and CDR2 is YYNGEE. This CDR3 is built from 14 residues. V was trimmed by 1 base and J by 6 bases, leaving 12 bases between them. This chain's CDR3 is CASSVKRDWDTQYF. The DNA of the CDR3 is TGTGCCAGCAGCGTAAAGAGGGACTGGGATACGCAGTATTTT.